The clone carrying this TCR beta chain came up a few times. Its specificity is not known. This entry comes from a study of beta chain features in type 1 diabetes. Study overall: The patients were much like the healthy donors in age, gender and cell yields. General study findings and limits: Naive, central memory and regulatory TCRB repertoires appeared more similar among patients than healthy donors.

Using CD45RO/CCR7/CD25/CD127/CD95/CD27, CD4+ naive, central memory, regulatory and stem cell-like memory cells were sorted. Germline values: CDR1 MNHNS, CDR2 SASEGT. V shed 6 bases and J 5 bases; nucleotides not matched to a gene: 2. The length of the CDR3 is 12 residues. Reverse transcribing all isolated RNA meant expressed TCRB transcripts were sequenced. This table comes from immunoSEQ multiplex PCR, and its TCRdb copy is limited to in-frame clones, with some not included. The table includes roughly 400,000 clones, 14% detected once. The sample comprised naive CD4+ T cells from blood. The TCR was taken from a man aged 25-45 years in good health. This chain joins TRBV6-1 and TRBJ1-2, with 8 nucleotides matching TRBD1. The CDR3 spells CASSGTGYGYTF. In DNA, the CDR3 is TGTGCCAGCAGCGGGACAGGTTATGGCTACACCTTC.